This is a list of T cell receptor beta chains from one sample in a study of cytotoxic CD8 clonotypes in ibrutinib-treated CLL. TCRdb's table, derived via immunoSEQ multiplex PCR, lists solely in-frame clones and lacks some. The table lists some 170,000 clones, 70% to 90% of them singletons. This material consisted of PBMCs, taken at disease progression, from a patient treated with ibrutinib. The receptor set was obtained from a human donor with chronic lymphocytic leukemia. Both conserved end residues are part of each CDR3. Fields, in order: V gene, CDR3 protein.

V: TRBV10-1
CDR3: CASRGQVNTEAFF

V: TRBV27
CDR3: CASSLLGGGEKLFF

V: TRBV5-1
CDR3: CASSLVGTDSTDTQYF

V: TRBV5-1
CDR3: CASSLLGGGDEKLFF

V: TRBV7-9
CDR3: CASSLVGAGSIAFF

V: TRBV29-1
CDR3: CSVNEGNNAYEQYF

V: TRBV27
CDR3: CASSSGGRNEQFF

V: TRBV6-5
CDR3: CASSYNHQGVNAEAFF

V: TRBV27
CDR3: CASSLDVAQPQHF

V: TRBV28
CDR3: CASSPLAGGQYF

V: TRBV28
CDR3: CASQTHEQFF

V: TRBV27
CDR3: CASSLGGWTGNTIYF

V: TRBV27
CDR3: CASSPWGRANNTEAFF

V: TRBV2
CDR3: CASSVEGQGASGYTF

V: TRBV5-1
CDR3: CASSLVTGNSGYTF

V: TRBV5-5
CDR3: CASSPGNSGNTIYF

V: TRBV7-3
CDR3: CASSQGLAGKNIQYF

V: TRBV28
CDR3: CASSLGSTDTQYF

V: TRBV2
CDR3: CASSAGWASGSYEQYF

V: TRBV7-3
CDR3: CASSLGTSGSNEQFF

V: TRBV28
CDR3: CASSFLRGQGISYEQYF

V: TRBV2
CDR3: CASSLRGAGANNEQFF

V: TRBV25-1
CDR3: CASSDYRGNTEAFF

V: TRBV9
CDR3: CASSPQDSSTDTQYF

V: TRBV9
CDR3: CASSVGQGGTEAFF

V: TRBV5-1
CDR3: CASSLTAGRVDGYTF

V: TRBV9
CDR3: CASQSGTGGLDGYTF

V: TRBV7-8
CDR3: CASSLILRVDQPQHF

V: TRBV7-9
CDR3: CASSFSGGRDEKLFF

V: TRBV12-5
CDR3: CASGLEGGGNQPQHF

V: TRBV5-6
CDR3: CASSPVARAKNIQYF

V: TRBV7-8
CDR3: CASSLDGNTQYF

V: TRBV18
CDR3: CASSPPGGTDYNEQFF

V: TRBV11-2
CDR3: CASSLGVLEQYF

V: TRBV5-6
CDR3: CASSPGGRSNQPQHF

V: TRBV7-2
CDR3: CASLVDGPASYEQYF

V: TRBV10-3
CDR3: CAISESETQYF

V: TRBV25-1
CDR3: CASSAPDRAQPQHF

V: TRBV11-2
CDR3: CASTRRGLAGQSEQYF

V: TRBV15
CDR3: CATSSGAYRGRMSDTEAFF